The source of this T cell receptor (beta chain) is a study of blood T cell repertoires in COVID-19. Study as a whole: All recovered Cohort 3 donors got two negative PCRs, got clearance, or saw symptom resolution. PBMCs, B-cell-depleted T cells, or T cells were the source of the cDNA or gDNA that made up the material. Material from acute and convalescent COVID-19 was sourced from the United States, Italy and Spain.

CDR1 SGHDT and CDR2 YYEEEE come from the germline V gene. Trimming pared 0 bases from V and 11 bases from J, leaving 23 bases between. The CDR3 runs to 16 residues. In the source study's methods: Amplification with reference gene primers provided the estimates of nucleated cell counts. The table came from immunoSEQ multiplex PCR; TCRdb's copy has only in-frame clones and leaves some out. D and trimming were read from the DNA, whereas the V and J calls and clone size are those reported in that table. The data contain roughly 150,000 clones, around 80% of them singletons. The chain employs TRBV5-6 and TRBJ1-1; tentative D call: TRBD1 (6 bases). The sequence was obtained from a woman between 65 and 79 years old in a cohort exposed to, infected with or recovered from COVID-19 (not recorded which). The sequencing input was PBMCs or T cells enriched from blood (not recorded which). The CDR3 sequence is CASSLDPGGQSVRAFF. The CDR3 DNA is TGTGCCAGCAGCTTGGACCCCGGTGGACAGAGCGTGAGGGCTTTCTTT.